This T cell receptor beta chain is drawn from a study of monozygotic twins with inflammatory bowel disease. Template switching incorporated UMIs with a 6-nucleotide sample barcode. TCRdb reprocessed the 5' RACE reads and reports one entry per CDR3 protein, with no DNA. The ten top clones account for around 1.2%, within a sample of about 130,000 distinct CDR3 sequences. This CDR3 is 17 amino acids long. The germline V gene encodes CDR1 SGHDN and CDR2 FVKESK. V usage is TRBV14 and J usage is TRBJ1-6. Sequencing used blood. This receptor was obtained from a human donor with ulcerative colitis or Crohn's disease, or a healthy co-twin of an affected twin (not recorded which). The CDR3 sequence: CASSQVRGEIYNSPLHF.